This T cell receptor (beta chain) was documented in a study of monozygotic twins with cystic fibrosis (dated by TCRdb to the early 2020s). For the wider study: Approximately 3.2 micrograms of fragmented DNA went through around 15 PCR cycles to produce barcoded libraries. Twins were ranked among over a thousand cohort participants for weight-for-height and FEVPerc (FEV1 disease centile) on the day of blood sampling. Data for three of the twin pairs had been reported earlier in a different context. The study compared TCR beta repertoires within and between 16 monozygotic twin pairs with cystic fibrosis to assess genetic influence on V and J gene usage. The cohort included ten female and six male twin pairs, mostly children and adolescents, aged roughly 2.0 to 36.4 years with a median of approximately 8.9 years. Findings and caveats that apply to the study as a whole: The cohort was small, and the number of shared CDR3s showed no association with age, concordance or disease severity. Simpson clonality was generally low (median about 0.0087), suggesting a naive-dominated repertoire, with higher clonality in the most severely affected patients. V gene usage was most similar to the co-twin in 13 of 16 pairs, and J usage was most similar to the co-twin in 8 of 16 pairs, which suggests genetic constraints. Monozygotic CF twin pairs shared significantly more nucleotide-identical clonotypes within each pair than unrelated CF individuals shared with one another (P = 0.000026, Mann-Whitney).

The twin pairs came from the European Cystic Fibrosis Twin and Sibling Study Cohort, which recruited patients from more than 150 CF clinics across 14 European countries. Zygosity and CFTR genotype were verified in-house, with zygosity tested by multiplex PCR of nine short tandem repeat loci. Peripheral blood was taken from each twin, and clinical parameters were recorded on the day of blood sampling. Phenol/chloroform extraction was used to isolate genomic DNA from peripheral blood cells, and the DNA was then kept in TE buffer at 4 degrees C. TCR beta CDR3 regions were amplified by multiplex PCR with the immunoSEQ immune profiling system according to the manufacturer's instructions. Sequencing was performed on an Illumina NextSeq system. Regarding the original processing steps: Sequence data were processed on the immunoSEQ Analyzer platform, and clonality was calculated as the square root of Simpson's index of productive rearrangements. Jensen-Shannon distance served as the measure of similarity in V and J usage, while OLGA was used to compute CDR3 generation probabilities. Shared CDR3 sequences were searched against the immuneACCESS database (August 2020) and VDJdb (December 2020). TCRdb's version of the immuneACCESS table is confined to in-frame rearrangements and falls short of the full clone set. An unresolved V gene accounts for under half of the shortfall where checked; the remainder is of unknown origin. V, J and clone size are taken as reported in that table, and D and trimming were inferred from the DNA itself. This sample gives approximately 20,000 clones in total; 97% of them show up just once. In total, the top ten clones hold over 0.12% of the sample.

As concerns this clone: The target of this receptor is not known. One base away there is no much larger clone; base qualities are not given.

The germline V gene (reference sequence) gives CDR1 as SGHNT and CDR2 as YYREEE. The cysteine opens and the phenylalanine closes a CDR3 of 14 amino acids. The DNA shown is the 42-base CDR3, in frame from base 1. The junction shows trimming of 0 bases on V and 5 bases on J, plus 11 bases between the germline ends. Sequencing was performed on blood. The sequence was collected from a girl between 10 and 17 years old with cystic fibrosis. Here the chain combines TRBV5-4 and TRBJ2-5; the D region possibly corresponds to TRBD1 (6 bases align). The DNA sequence is TGTGCCAGCAGCTTGGTTGGCCAGGGGGAGACCCAGTACTTC. It translates to CASSLVGQGETQYF.